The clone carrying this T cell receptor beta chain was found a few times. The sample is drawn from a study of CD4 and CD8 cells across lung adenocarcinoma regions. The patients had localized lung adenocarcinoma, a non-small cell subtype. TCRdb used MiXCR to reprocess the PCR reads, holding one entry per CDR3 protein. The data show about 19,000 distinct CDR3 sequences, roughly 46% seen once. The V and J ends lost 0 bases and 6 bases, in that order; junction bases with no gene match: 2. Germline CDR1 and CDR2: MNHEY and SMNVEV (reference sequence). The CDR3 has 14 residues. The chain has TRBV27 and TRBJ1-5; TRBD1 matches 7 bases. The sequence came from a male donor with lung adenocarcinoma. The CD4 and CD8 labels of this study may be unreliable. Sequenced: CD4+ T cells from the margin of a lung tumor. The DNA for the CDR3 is TGTGCCAGCAGTTTATCCCACAGGGGTCAGCCCCAGCATTTT. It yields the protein CASSLSHRGQPQHF.